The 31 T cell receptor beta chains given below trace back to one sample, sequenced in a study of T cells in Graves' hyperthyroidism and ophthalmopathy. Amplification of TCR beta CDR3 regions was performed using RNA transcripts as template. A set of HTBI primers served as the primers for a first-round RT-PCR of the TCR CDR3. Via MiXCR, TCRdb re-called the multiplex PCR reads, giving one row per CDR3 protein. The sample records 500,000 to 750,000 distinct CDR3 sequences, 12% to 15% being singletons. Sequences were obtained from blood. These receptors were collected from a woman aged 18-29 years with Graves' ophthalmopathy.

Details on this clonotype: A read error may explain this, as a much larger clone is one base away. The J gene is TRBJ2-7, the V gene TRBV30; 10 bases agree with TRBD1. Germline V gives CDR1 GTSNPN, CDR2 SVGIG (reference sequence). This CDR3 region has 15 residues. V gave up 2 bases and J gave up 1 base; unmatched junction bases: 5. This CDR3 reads CAWSSRDRGSYEQYF. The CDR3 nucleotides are TGTGCCTGGAGTTCCCGGGACAGGGGATCCTACGAGCAGTACTTC.

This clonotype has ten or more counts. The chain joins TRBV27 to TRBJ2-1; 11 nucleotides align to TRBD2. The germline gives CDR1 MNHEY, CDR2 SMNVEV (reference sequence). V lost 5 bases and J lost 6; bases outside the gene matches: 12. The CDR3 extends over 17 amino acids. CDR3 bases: TGTGCCAGCAGTCCATTCTTAGCGGGAGGGCGTCGCAATGAGCAGTTCTTC. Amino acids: CASSPFLAGGRRNEQFF.

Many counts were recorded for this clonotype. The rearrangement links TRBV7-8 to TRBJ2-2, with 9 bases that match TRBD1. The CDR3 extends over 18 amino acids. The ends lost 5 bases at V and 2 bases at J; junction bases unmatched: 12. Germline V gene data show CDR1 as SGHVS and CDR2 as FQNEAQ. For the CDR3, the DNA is TGTGCCAGCAGCCCGAAGACAGGGGGGACACTTAACACCGGGGAGCTGTTTTTT. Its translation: CASSPKTGGTLNTGELFF.

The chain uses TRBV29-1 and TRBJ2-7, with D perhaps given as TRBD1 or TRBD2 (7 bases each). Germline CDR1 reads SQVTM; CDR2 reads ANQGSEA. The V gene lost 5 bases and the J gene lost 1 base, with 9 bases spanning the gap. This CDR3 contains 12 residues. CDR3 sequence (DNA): TGCAGCGTTCAGGGGGGGTCCTACGAGCAGTACTTC. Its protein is CSVQGGSYEQYF.

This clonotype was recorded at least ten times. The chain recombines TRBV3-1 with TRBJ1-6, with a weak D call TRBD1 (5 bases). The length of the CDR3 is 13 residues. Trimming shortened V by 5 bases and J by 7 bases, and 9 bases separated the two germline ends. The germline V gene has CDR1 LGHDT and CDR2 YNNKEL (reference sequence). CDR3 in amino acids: CASSSDTNSPLHF. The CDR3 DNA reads TGTGCCAGCAGCTCGGACACCAATTCACCCCTCCACTTT.

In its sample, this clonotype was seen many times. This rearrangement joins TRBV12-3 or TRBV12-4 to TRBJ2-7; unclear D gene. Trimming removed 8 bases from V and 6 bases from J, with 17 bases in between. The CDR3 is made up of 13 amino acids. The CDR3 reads CASVEGLNGEQYF. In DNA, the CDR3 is TGTGCCAGCGTTGAAGGGCTAAACGGCGAGCAGTACTTC.

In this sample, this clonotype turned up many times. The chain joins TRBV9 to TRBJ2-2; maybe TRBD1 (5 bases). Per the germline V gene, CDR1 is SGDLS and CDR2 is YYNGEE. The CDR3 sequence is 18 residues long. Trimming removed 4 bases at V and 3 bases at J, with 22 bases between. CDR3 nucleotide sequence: TGTGCCAGCAGCACTCCACTCCAGGGCGGTAGGCACACCGGGGAGCTGTTTTTT. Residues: CASSTPLQGGRHTGELFF. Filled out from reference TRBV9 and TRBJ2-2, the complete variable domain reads DSGVTQTPKHLITATGQRVTLRCSPRSGDLSVYWYQQSLDQGLQFLIQYYNGEERAKGNILERFSAQQFPDLHSELNLSSLELGDSALYFCASSTPLQGGRHTGELFFGEGSRLTVL.

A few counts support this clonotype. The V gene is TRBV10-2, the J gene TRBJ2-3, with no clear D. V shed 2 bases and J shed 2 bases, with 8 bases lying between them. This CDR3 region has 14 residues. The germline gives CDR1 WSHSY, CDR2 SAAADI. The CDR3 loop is CASSETTYTDTQYF. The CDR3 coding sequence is TGCGCCAGCAGTGAGACAACCTACACAGATACGCAGTATTTT.

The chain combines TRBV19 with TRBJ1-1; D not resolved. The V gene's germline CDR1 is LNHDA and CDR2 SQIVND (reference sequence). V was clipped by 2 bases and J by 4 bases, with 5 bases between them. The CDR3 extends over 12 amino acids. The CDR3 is CASSISSTEAFF. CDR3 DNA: TGTGCCAGTAGTATATCGAGCACTGAAGCTTTCTTT.

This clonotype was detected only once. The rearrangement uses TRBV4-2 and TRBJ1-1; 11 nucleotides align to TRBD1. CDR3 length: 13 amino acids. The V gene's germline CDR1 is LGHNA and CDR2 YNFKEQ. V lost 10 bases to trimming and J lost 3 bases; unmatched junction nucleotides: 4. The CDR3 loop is CANGQGADTEAFF. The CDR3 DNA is TGTGCCAACGGACAGGGGGCGGACACTGAAGCTTTCTTT.

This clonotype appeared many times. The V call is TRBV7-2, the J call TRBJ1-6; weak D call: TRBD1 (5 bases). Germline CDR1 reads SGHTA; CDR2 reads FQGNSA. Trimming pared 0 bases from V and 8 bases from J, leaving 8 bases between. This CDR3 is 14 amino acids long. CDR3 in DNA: TGTGCCAGCAGCTTAGCTTGGGGGGATTCACCCCTCCACTTT. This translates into CASSLAWGDSPLHF.

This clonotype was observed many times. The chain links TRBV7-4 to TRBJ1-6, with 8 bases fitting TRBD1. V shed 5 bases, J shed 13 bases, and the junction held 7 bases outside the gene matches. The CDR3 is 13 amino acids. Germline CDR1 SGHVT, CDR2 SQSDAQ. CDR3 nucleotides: TGTGCCAGCAGCGGTACAGGGGGATGGCCCCTCCACTTT. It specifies CASSGTGGWPLHF.

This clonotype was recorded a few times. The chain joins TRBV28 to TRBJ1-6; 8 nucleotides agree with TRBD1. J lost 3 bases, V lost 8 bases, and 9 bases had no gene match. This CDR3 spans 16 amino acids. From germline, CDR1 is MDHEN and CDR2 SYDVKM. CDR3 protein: CASLLETGDYNSPLHF. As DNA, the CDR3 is TGTGCCAGCCTACTAGAGACAGGGGACTATAATTCACCCCTCCACTTT. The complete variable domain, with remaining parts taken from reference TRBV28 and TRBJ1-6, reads DVKVTQSSRYLVKRTGEKVFLECVQDMDHENMFWYRQDPGLGLRLIYFSYDVKMKEKGDIPEGYSVSREKKERFSLILESASTNQTSMYLCASLLETGDYNSPLHFGNGTRLTVT.

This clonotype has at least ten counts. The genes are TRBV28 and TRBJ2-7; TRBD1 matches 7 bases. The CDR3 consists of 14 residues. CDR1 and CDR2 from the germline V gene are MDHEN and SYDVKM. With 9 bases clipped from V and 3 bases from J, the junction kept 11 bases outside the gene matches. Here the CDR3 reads CASEGGGSYYEQYF. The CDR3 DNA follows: TGTGCCAGTGAAGGGGGCGGAAGTTACTACGAGCAGTACTTC.

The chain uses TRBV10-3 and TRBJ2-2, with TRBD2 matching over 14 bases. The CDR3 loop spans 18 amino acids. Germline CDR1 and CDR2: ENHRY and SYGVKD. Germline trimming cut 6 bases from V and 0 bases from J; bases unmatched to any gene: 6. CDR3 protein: CAIRTGTSGSANTGELFF. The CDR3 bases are TGTGCCATCAGAACCGGGACTAGCGGGAGTGCGAACACCGGGGAGCTGTTTTTT.

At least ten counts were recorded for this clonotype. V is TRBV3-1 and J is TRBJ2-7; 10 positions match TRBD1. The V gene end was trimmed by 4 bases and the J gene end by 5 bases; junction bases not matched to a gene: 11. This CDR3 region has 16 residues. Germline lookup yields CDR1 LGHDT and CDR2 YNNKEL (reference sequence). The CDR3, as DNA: TGTGCCAGCAGCCCCCAAGACCCCGGGACAGGGGACGAGCAGTACTTC. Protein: CASSPQDPGTGDEQYF.

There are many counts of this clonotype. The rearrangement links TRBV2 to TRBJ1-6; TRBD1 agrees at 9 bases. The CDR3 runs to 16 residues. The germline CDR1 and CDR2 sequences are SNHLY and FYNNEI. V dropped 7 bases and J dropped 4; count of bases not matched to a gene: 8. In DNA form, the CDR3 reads TGTGCCAGCAACGGGGACAGGGAGGCGTATAATTCACCCCTCCACTTT. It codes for CASNGDREAYNSPLHF. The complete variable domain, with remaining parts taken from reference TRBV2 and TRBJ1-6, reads EPEVTQTPSHQVTQMGQEVILRCVPISNHLYFYWYRQILGQKVEFLVSFYNNEISEKSEIFDDQFSVERPDGSNFTLKIRSTKLEDSAMYFCASNGDREAYNSPLHFGNGTRLTVT.

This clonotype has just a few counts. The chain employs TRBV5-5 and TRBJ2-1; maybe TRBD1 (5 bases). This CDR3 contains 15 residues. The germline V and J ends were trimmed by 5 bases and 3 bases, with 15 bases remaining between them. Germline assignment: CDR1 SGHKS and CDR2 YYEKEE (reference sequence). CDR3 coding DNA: TGTGCCAGCAGTTCAGGGTTGGCCTTCTACAATGAGCAGTTCTTC. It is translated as CASSSGLAFYNEQFF.

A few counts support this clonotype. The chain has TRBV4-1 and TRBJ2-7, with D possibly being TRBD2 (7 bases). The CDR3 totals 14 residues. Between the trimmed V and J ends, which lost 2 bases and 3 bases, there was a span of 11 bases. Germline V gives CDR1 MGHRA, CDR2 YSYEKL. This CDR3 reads CASSQRRGGYEQYF. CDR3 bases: TGCGCCAGCAGCCAAAGGAGGGGGGGCTACGAGCAGTACTTC.

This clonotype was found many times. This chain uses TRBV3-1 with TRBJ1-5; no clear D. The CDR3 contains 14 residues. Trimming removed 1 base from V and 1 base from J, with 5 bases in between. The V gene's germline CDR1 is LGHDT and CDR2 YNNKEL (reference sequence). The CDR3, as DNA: TGTGCCAGCAGCCAAGTGAGAAGCAATCAGCCCCAGCATTTT. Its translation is CASSQVRSNQPQHF. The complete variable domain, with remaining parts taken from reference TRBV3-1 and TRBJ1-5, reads DTAVSQTPKYLVTQMGNDKSIKCEQNLGHDTMYWYKQDSKKFLKIMFSYNNKELIINETVPNRFSPKSPDKAHLNLHINSLELGDSAVYFCASSQVRSNQPQHFGDGTRLSIL.

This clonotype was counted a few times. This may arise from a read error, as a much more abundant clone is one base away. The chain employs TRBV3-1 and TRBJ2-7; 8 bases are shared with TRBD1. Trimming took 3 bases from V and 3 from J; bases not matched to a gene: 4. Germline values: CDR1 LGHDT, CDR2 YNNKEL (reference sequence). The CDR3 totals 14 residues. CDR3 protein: CASSQAGGLYEQYF. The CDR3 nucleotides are TGTGCCAGCAGCCAGGCAGGGGGCCTCTACGAGCAGTACTTC.

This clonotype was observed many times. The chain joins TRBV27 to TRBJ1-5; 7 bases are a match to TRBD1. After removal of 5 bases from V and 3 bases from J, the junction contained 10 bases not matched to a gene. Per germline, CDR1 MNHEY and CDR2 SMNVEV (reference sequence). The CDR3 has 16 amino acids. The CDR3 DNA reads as TGTGCCAGCAGTCTGACTGGGGACAGCATCAATCAGCCCCAGCATTTT. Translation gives CASSLTGDSINQPQHF.

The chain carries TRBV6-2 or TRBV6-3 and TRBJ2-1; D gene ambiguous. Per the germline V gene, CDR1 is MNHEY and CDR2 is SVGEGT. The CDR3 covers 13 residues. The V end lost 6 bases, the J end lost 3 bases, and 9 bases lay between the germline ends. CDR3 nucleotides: TGTGCCAGCAGGCCGACATTCTACAATGAGCAGTTCTTC. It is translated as CASRPTFYNEQFF.

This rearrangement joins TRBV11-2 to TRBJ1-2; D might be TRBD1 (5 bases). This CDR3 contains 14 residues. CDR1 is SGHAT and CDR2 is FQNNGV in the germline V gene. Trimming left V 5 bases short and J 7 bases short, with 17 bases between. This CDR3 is CASSRPQATGGYTF. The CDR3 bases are TGTGCCAGCAGCCGACCACAGGCGACGGGTGGCTACACCTTC. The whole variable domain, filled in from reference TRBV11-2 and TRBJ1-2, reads EAGVAQSPRYKIIEKRQSVAFWCNPISGHATLYWYQQILGQGPKLLIQFQNNGVVDDSQLPKDRFSAERLKGVDSTLKIQPAKLEDSAVYLCASSRPQATGGYTFGSGTRLTVV.

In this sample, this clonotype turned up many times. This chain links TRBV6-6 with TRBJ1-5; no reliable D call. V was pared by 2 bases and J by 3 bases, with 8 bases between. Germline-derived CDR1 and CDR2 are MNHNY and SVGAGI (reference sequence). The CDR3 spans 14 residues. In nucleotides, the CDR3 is TGTGCCAGCAGTTACAGGCAGCTCAATCAGCCCCAGCATTTT. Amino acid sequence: CASSYRQLNQPQHF.

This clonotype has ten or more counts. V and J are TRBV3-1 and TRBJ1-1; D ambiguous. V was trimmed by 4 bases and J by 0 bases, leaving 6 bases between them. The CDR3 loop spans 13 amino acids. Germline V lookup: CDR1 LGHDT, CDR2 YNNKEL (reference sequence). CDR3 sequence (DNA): TGTGCCAGCAGCCCCCAGCTGAACACTGAAGCTTTCTTT. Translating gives CASSPQLNTEAFF.

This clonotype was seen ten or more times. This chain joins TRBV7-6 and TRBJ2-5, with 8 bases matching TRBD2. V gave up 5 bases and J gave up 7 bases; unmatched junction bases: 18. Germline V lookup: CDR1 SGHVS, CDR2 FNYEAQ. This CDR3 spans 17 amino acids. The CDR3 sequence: CASSMTRGAGLGVTQYF. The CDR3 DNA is TGTGCCAGCAGCATGACCCGAGGGGCGGGACTAGGCGTGACCCAGTACTTC.

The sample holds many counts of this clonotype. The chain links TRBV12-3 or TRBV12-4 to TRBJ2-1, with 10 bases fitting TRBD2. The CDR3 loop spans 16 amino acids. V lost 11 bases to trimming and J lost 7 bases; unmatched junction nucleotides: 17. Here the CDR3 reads CASTGYTSGTLNEQFF. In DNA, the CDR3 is TGTGCCTCCACGGGGTATACTAGCGGGACCCTGAATGAGCAGTTCTTC.

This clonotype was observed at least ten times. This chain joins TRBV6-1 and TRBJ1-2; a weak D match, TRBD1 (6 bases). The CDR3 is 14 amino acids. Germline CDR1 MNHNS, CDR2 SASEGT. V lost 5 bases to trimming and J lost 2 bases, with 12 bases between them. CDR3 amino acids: CASSPRDTNYGYTF. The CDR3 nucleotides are TGTGCCAGCAGTCCCCGGGACACCAACTATGGCTACACCTTC.

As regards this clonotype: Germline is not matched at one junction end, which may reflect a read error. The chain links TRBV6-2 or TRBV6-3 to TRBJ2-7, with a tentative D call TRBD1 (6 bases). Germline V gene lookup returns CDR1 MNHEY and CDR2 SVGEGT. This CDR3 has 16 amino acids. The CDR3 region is CASSYPWDIRSCEQYF. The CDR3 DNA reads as TGTGCCAGCAGTTACCCGTGGGACATCCGTTCCTGCGAGCAGTACTTC.

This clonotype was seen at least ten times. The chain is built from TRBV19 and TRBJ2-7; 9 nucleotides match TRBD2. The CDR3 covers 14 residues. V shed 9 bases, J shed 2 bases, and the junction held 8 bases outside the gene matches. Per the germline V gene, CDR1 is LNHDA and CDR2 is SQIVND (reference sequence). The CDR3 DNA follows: TGTGCCAGCAGTTCAGCGGGAGGTCCCTACGAGCAGTACTTC. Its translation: CASSSAGGPYEQYF.